The T cell receptor beta chain described here comes from a study of T cells in localized non-small cell lung cancer. Overall study findings and caveats: There was an association of higher blood T cell density with longer overall survival. Among the tissues sampled, uninvolved adjacent lung had the highest T cell clonality, above tumor. Detection in adjacent lung was observed for a median around 59 of the top 100 tumor clones.

The protocol was immunoSEQ multiplex PCR, while the TCRdb copy is restricted to in-frame clones and leaves out a portion. The repertoire holds approximately 35,000 clones, with about nine tenths as singletons. CDR3 size: 13 residues. The ends lost 0 bases at V and 11 bases at J; junction bases unmatched: 9. Germline lookup yields CDR1 SQVTM and CDR2 ANQGSEA. To note about this clone: Its antigen remains unknown.

Sample: PBMCs, taken before any cancer treatment. This sequence joins TRBV29-1 and TRBJ1-1, with 7 bases aligning to TRBD1. The receptor's source is a man aged 40 to 70 with stage II lung adenocarcinoma. The CDR3 loop is CSVEERSGGRAFF. The CDR3 nucleotides read TGCAGCGTTGAAGAGAGATCAGGGGGTAGGGCTTTCTTT.